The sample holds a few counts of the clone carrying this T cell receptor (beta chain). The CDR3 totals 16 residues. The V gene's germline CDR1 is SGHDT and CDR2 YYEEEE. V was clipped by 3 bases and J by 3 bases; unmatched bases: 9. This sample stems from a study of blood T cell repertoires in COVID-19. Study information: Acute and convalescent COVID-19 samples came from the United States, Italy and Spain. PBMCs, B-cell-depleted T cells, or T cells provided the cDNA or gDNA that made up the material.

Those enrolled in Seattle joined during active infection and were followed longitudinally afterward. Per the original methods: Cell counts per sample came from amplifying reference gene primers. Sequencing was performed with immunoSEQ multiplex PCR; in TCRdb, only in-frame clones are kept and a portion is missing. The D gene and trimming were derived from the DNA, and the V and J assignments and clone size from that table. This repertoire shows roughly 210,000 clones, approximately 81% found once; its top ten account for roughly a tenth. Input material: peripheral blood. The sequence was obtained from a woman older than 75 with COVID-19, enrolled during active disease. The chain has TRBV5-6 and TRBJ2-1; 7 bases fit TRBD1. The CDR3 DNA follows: TGTGCCAGCAGCTATACAACAGGGGTCATCTACAATGAGCAGTTCTTC. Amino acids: CASSYTTGVIYNEQFF.